This T cell receptor (beta chain) is drawn from a study of T cell changes during pregnancy in multiple sclerosis. Sequencing was performed with immunoSEQ multiplex PCR; in TCRdb, only in-frame clones are kept and a portion is missing. The repertoire consists of about 71,000 clones, with roughly 91% occurring once and the leading ten covering about 5.8%. With 5 bases clipped from V and 7 bases from J, the junction kept 12 bases outside the gene matches. This CDR3 region has 15 residues. The germline CDR1 and CDR2 sequences are ENHRY and SYGVKD. This chain links TRBV10-3 with TRBJ2-3; 7 nucleotides agree with TRBD1. The sequence derives from a female donor with multiple sclerosis, enrolled in a pregnancy study. Sequenced here: CD8+ T cells from peripheral blood mononuclear cells, sampled before pregnancy. CDR3 coding DNA: TGTGCCATCAGTCCACGGGACAGAAATGAAAATACGCAGTATTTT. This codes for CAISPRDRNENTQYF.